A single sample gave rise to the 14 T cell receptor beta chains below, sequenced in a study of tumor and adjacent non-tumor tissue in lung cancer. RNA was extracted from bulk tissue without any cell sorting. More than 3 cm separated this lung sample from the edge of the tumor. A modified ARM-PCR protocol with three rounds of nested PCR amplified TCRbeta. TCRdb called the multiplex PCR reads again in MiXCR, with one record for every CDR3 protein. The sample lists about 86,000 distinct CDR3 sequences, around 82% seen once, with 20% to 25% in the top ten. What was sequenced was distant non-tumor lung tissue. These receptors were collected from a woman aged 50 to 60 with non-small cell lung cancer.

Note on this clonotype: This clone may be a read error of a much larger clone one base away. The CDR3 here is CASSQTQSGTETFF. CDR3 coding DNA: TGTGCCAGCAGCCAAACGCAGTCTGGAACTGAAACTTTCTTT. V gene TRBV7-9 combines with J gene TRBJ1-1; D remains unclear. Germline CDR1 is SEHNR and CDR2 is FQNEAQ (reference sequence). This CDR3 region has 14 residues.

To note about this clonotype: One end of the junction varies from germline; a read error may be responsible. This chain links TRBV6-1 with TRBJ2-2, with D perhaps given as TRBD1 or TRBD2 (6 bases each). The CDR3 loop spans 14 amino acids. CDR1 is MNHNS and CDR2 is SASEGT in the germline V gene. Here the CDR3 reads CASNRGSGYTGELF. The CDR3 bases are TGTGCCTCGAATAGGGGGAGCGGGTACACCGGGGAGCTGTTT.

The chain combines TRBV11-2 with TRBJ2-5; D remains unclear. The germline gives CDR1 SGHAT, CDR2 FQNNGV. Trimming pared 1 base from V and 5 bases from J, leaving 5 bases between. CDR3 length equals 12 residues. The CDR3 loop reads CASSLGKETQYF. DNA for the CDR3: TGTGCCAGCAGCTTAGGGAAGGAGACCCAGTACTTC.

With regard to this clonotype: One end of the junction varies from germline; a read error may be responsible. The chain combines TRBV4-1 with TRBJ2-1; 8 bases fit TRBD1. CDR3 length: 17 residues. From germline, CDR1 is MGHRA and CDR2 YSYEKL. CDR3 residues: CASSHQTQGDAYNEQFF. The CDR3 DNA reads as TGTGCCAGCAGCCACCAGACACAGGGGGATGCATACAATGAGCAGTTCTTC.

Turning to this clonotype: Without the conserved terminal phenylalanine or tryptophan, this CDR3 likely stems from a read error. The chain combines TRBV29-1 with TRBJ2-5, with D possibly being TRBD2 (6 bases). Germline assignment: CDR1 SQVTM and CDR2 ANQGSEA. V shed 5 bases and J shed 5 bases, with 18 bases lying between them. This CDR3 has 14 residues. The CDR3, as DNA: TGCAGCGTTCGCGGGGTAGCTAAAGAGGAGACCCAGTACTCC. Amino acids: CSVRGVAKEETQYS.

On this clonotype: This sequence may be a read error, since a much larger clone differs from it by one base. CDR3 coding DNA: TGCGCCAGCAGCCCCCAGGACAGGGCCAGCTCCTACAAGCAGTACTTC. Residues: CASSPQDRASSYKQYF. The chain uses TRBV5-1 and TRBJ2-7, with TRBD1 matching 8 bases. Germline V lookup: CDR1 SGHRS, CDR2 YFSETQ. CDR3 length: 16 amino acids.

This clonotype was detected a few times. This may stem from a read error, because a much larger clone lies one nucleotide away. In DNA, the CDR3 is TGTGCCTGGGGACTAGCGGTCTACGAGCAGTACTTC. Translated, it gives CAWGLAVYEQYF. The chain carries TRBV30 and TRBJ2-7; 10 nucleotides match TRBD2. J lost 3 bases, V lost 5 bases, and 1 base had no gene match. Germline-derived CDR1 and CDR2 are GTSNPN and SVGIG (reference sequence). The CDR3 spans 12 residues.

Worth noting for this clonotype: This could be a read error, since a much larger clone is one nucleotide away. The chain couples TRBV7-2 to TRBJ2-3; 12 positions agree with TRBD2. This CDR3 spans 18 amino acids. The germline gives CDR1 SGHTA, CDR2 FQGNSA. CDR3: CASSSQTLLAGGGDTHYF. The CDR3 DNA reads TGTGCCAGCAGCTCTCAAACGTTACTAGCGGGAGGCGGAGATACGCATTATTTT. Supplemented by reference TRBV7-2 and TRBJ2-3, the full variable domain reads GAGVSQSPSNKVTEKGKDVELRCDPISGHTALYWYRQSLGQGLEFLIYFQGNSAPDKSGLPSDRFSAERTGGSVSTLTIQRTQQEDSAVYLCASSSQTLLAGGGDTHYFGPGTRLTVL.

This clonotype showed up many times. The chain combines TRBV5-1 with TRBJ1-1, with a weak D call TRBD1 (5 bases). The V end lost 1 base, the J end lost 5 bases, and 15 bases lay between the germline ends. Germline-derived CDR1 and CDR2 are SGHRS and YFSETQ. The CDR3 sequence is 15 residues long. CDR3 in amino acids: CASSLQDSRTTEAFF. The CDR3 DNA follows: TGCGCCAGCAGCTTGCAGGATTCGCGGACAACTGAAGCTTTCTTT.

V gene TRBV29-1 combines with J gene TRBJ2-7; D is unclear. Germline values: CDR1 SQVTM, CDR2 ANQGSEA. Trimming left V 4 bases short and J 6 bases short, with 13 bases between. The CDR3 sequence is 12 residues long. CDR3 sequence reads: CSVVAYVREQYF. The CDR3 DNA follows: TGCAGCGTTGTCGCATATGTGCGCGAGCAGTACTTC.

Comments on this clonotype: One end of the junction is discordant with germline, which a read error may explain. V and J are TRBV6-5 and TRBJ2-1; D is undetermined. The CDR3 totals 14 residues. Germline lookup yields CDR1 MNHEY and CDR2 SVGAGI. CDR3: CVSSTYLYRAEQVF. The DNA for the CDR3 is TGTGTCAGCAGTACGTACTTATATCGGGCCGAGCAGGTCTTC.

As concerns this clonotype: Germline is not matched at one junction end, which may reflect a read error. DNA for the CDR3: TGTGCCAGCAGGACAGAGACCCTCAATCAGCCCCATCATTTT. Protein: CASRTETLNQPHHF. The chain recombines TRBV6-6 with TRBJ1-5, with a tentative D call TRBD1 (5 bases). This CDR3 has 14 residues. In germline, CDR1 is MNHNY, CDR2 SVGAGI (reference sequence).

Remarks on this clonotype: A junction boundary mismatches the germline segment, possibly from a read error. The chain uses TRBV6-1 and TRBJ2-3; 9 bases are a match to TRBD2. The CDR3 has 15 amino acids. Germline values: CDR1 MNHNS, CDR2 SASEGT. The CDR3 loop is CASSAPAGGSDMQYF. CDR3 sequence (DNA): TGTGCCAGCAGTGCCCCCGCGGGAGGGTCAGATATGCAGTATTTT.

As to this clonotype: Relative to the germline gene, one junction end is altered; a read error may explain this. This chain joins TRBV6-1 and TRBJ1-1; possibly TRBD1 for D (5 bases). The CDR3 has 16 residues. Germline V gives CDR1 MNHNS, CDR2 SASEGT. The CDR3 region is CASREAEVGGFNEAFF. CDR3 nucleotides: TGTGCCAGCAGGGAAGCCGAAGTCGGGGGGTTCAACGAAGCTTTCTTT.